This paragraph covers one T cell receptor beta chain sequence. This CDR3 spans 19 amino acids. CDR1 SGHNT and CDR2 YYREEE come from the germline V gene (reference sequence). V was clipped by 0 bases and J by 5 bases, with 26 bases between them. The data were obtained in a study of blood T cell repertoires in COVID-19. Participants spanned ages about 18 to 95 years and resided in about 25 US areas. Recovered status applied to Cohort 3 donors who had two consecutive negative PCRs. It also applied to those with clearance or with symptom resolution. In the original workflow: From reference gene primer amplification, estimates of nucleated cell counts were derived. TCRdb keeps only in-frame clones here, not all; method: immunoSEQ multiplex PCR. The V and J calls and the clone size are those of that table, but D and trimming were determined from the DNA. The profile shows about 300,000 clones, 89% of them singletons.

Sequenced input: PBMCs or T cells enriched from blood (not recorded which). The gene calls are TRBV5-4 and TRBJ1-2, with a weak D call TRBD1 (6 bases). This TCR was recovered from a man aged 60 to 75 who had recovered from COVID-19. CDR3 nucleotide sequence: TGTGCCAGCAGCTTGGTAATGTCACCATTGGGGGCGCCGGGATATGGCTACACCTTC. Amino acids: CASSLVMSPLGAPGYGYTF.